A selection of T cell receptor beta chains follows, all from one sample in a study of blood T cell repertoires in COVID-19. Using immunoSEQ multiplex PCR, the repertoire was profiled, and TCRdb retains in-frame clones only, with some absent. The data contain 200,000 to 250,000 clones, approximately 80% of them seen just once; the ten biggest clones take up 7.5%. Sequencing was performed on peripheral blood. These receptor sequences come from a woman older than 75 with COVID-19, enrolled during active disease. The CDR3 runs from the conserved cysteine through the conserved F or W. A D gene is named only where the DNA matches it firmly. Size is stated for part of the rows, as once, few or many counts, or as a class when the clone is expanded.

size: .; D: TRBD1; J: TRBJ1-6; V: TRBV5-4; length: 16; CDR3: CASSPGTGTYNSPLHF; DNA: TGTGCCAGCAGCCCCGGGACAGGGACCTATAATTCACCCCTCCACTTT
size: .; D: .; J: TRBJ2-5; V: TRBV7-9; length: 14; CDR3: CASSEGLVIETQYF; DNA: TGTGCCAGCTCGGAGGGGTTGGTGATAGAGACCCAGTACTTC
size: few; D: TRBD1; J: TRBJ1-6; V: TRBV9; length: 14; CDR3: CASSALTGRSPLHF; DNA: TGTGCCAGCAGCGCCCTGACAGGGCGTTCACCCCTCCACTTT
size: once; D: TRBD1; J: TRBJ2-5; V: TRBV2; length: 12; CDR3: CASGTGRETQYF; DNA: TGTGCCAGCGGGACAGGACGGGAGACCCAGTACTTC
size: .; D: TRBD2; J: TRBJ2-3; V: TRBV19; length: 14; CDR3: CASSGLAGTDTQYF; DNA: TGTGCCAGTAGTGGCCTAGCGGGCACAGATACGCAGTATTTT
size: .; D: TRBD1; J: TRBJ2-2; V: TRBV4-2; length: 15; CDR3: CASSLLDRDTGELFF; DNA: TGTGCCAGCAGCCTTCTAGACAGGGACACCGGGGAGCTGTTTTTT
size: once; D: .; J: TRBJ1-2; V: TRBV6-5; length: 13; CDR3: CASSYMSSGGYTF; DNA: TGTGCCAGCAGTTACATGTCTTCGGGTGGCTACACCTTC
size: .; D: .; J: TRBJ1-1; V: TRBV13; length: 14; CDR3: CASSFRNRATEAFF; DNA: TGTGCCAGCAGCTTCAGGAACAGAGCCACTGAAGCTTTCTTT
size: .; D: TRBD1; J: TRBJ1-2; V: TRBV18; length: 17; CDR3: CASSPLPTGEANYGYTF; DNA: TGTGCCAGCTCACCACTCCCCACAGGGGAAGCTAACTATGGCTACACCTTC
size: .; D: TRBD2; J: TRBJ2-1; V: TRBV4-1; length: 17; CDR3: CASSHPGGSGAYNEQFF; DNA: TGCGCCAGCAGCCATCCCGGAGGTAGCGGGGCCTACAATGAGCAGTTCTTC
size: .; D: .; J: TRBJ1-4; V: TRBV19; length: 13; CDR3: CASCRTPNEKLFF; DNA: TGTGCCAGTTGCAGGACACCTAATGAAAAACTGTTTTTT
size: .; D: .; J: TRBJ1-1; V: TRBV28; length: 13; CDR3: CASSFSPTPEAFF; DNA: TGTGCCAGCAGTTTCTCCCCTACGCCTGAAGCTTTCTTT
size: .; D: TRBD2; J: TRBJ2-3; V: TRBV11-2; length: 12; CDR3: CASSLEGGSSHF; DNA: TGTGCCAGCAGCTTAGAGGGGGGGAGTTCGCATTTT
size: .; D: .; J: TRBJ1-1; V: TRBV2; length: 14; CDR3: CASSSKGLGAEAFF; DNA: TGTGCCAGCAGTTCCAAAGGACTGGGCGCTGAAGCTTTCTTT
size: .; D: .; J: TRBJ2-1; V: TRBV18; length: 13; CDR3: CASSPLTQHEQFF; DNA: TGTGCCAGCTCACCACTCACACAGCATGAGCAGTTCTTC
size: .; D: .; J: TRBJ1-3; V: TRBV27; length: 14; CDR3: CASSLRGSGNTIYF; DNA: TGTGCCAGCAGTTTGCGAGGCTCTGGAAACACCATATATTTT
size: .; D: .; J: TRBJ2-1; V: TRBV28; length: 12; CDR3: CASRTGVNEQFF; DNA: TGTGCCAGCAGAACAGGAGTCAATGAGCAGTTCTTC
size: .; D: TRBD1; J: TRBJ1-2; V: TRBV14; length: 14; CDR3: CASSPPDRVSGYTF; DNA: TGTGCCAGCAGCCCGCCGGACAGGGTGTCTGGCTACACCTTC
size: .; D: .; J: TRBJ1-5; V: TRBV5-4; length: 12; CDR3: CASSFNGRAQHF; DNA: TGTGCCAGCAGCTTTAATGGGCGGGCCCAGCATTTT
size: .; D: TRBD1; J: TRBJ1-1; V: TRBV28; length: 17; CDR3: CASSLYGQGRRGTEAFF; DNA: TGTGCCAGCAGTTTATACGGACAGGGCCGGCGGGGCACTGAAGCTTTCTTT
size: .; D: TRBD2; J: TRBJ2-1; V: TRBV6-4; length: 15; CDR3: CASSDITSGRNEQFF; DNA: TGTGCCAGCAGTGACATTACTAGCGGCCGCAATGAGCAGTTCTTC
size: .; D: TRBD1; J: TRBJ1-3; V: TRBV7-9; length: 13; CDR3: CASSPTGGNTIYF; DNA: TGTGCCAGCAGCCCGACAGGGGGAAACACCATATATTTT
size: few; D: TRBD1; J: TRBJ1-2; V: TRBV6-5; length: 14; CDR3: CASSGQEYNYGYTF; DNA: TGTGCCAGCAGCGGACAGGAGTACAACTATGGCTACACCTTC
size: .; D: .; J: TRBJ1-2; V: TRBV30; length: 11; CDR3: CAWAVNYGYTF; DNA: TGTGCCTGGGCCGTGAACTATGGCTACACCTTC
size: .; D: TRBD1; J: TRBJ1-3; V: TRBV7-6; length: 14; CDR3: CASSQTGSGNTIYF; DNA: TGTGCCAGCAGCCAGACAGGGAGCGGAAACACCATATATTTT
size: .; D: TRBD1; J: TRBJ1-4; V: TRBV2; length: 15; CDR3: CASSEGDRVNEKLFF; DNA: TGTGCCAGCAGTGAGGGGGACAGGGTTAATGAAAAACTGTTTTTT
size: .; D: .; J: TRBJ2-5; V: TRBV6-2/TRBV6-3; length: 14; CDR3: CASSGNSPLETQYF; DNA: TGTGCCAGCAGTGGTAACAGCCCATTAGAGACCCAGTACTTC
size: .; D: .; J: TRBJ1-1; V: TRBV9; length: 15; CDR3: CASSASGGRNTEAFF; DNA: TGTGCCAGCAGCGCCTCCGGAGGGCGCAACACTGAAGCTTTCTTT
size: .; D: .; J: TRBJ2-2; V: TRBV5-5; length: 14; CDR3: CASSLDKNTGELFF; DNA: TGTGCCAGCAGCTTGGATAAGAACACCGGGGAGCTGTTTTTT